This TCR beta chain came from a study of liver allograft versus peripheral blood T cells. On the study more broadly: Blood and transplanted-liver T cell receptor repertoires from recipients were compared.

By share of the sample, this clonotype is medium-sized. TCRdb re-called the reads with MiXCR, one entry per CDR3 protein. Of 2,000 or so distinct CDR3 sequences listed, 18% are singletons. The V gene's germline CDR1 is SEHNR and CDR2 FQNEAQ (reference sequence). V was pared by 1 base and J by 2 bases, with 15 bases between. This CDR3 contains 16 residues. This chain joins TRBV7-9 and TRBJ2-7; D call uncertain. The clonotype comes from a human patient who had a liver transplant. The graft donor may be the source of some T cells. The CDR3 here is CASSLEGSKAPYEQYF. For the CDR3, the DNA is TGTGCCAGCAGCTTAGAAGGTTCCAAGGCTCCCTACGAGCAGTACTTC.